Below are 25 T cell receptor beta chains sequenced from a single sample in a study of cytomegalovirus exposure and HLA in healthy donors. The primer mix had 60 Vbeta and 13 Jbeta primers. Sequencing was performed with immunoSEQ multiplex PCR; in TCRdb, only in-frame clones are kept and a portion is missing. The table lists 150,000 to 200,000 clones, around 74% of them singletons, with around 3.1% in the top ten. The sample taken for sequencing was PBMCs. The source of these receptors is a female donor in good health and CMV-seronegative.

This chain links TRBV13 with TRBJ2-5; a weak D match, TRBD2 (6 bases). Between the trimmed V and J ends, which lost 5 bases and 1 base, there was a span of 14 bases. This CDR3 is built from 15 residues. From germline, CDR1 is PRHDT and CDR2 FYEKMQ (reference sequence). The CDR3 sequence: CASSPGGQGQETQYF. Here the CDR3 DNA reads TGTGCCAGCAGCCCCGGGGGTCAGGGCCAAGAGACCCAGTACTTC. Looking up the rest from reference TRBV13 and TRBJ2-5 gives the full variable domain: AAGVIQSPRHLIKEKRETATLKCYPIPRHDTVYWYQQGPGQDPQFLISFYEKMQSDKGSIPDRFSAQQFSDYHSELNMSSLELGDSALYFCASSPGGQGQETQYFGPGTRLLVL.

CDR3 loop: CASSLRGLTSYEQYF. The CDR3 region has the DNA TGTGCCAGCAGCTTGAGGGGACTAACCTCCTACGAGCAGTACTTC. V and J are TRBV5-4 and TRBJ2-7, with 7 bases matching TRBD2. The CDR3 consists of 15 residues. Germline assignment: CDR1 SGHNT and CDR2 YYREEE (reference sequence). V was clipped by 1 base and J by 0 bases; unmatched bases: 4. The full variable domain, completed using reference TRBV5-4 and TRBJ2-7, is ETGVTQSPTHLIKTRGQQVTLRCSSQSGHNTVSWYQQALGQGPQFIFQYYREEENGRGNFPPRFSGLQFPNYSSELNVNALELDDSALYLCASSLRGLTSYEQYFGPGTRLTVT.

The V gene is TRBV11-2, the J gene TRBJ2-3; D possibly corresponds to TRBD1 (6 bases). Germline CDR1 SGHAT, CDR2 FQNNGV. V was cut by 7 bases and J by 4 bases, with 15 bases left in between. This CDR3 is 14 amino acids long. The CDR3 region is CASNEWGPPDTQYF. CDR3 in DNA: TGTGCCAGCAACGAATGGGGGCCTCCAGATACGCAGTATTTT.

The chain has TRBV9 and TRBJ2-1, with unresolved D. The germline CDR1 and CDR2 sequences are SGDLS and YYNGEE. V lost 4 bases to trimming and J lost 4 bases, with 6 bases between them. The CDR3 spans 12 residues. CDR3 sequence: CASSPRYNEQFF. In nucleotides, the CDR3 is TGTGCCAGCAGCCCCCGGTACAATGAGCAGTTCTTC. The full variable domain, completed using reference TRBV9 and TRBJ2-1, is DSGVTQTPKHLITATGQRVTLRCSPRSGDLSVYWYQQSLDQGLQFLIQYYNGEERAKGNILERFSAQQFPDLHSELNLSSLELGDSALYFCASSPRYNEQFFGPGTRLTVL.

The gene calls are TRBV28 and TRBJ2-7, with 8 bases lining up with TRBD2. The CDR3 is 15 residues long. Trimming cost V 5 bases and J 2 bases; bases outside gene matches: 8. The germline CDR1 and CDR2 sequences are MDHEN and SYDVKM. CDR3: CASSRGGSPPYEQYF. CDR3 DNA: TGTGCCAGCAGTCGCGGGGGGAGTCCACCCTACGAGCAGTACTTC.

The chain has TRBV5-1 and TRBJ2-7; TRBD1 matches at 10 bases. V trimming: 3 bases; J trimming: 3 bases; junction bases outside the gene matches: 9. Per the germline V gene, CDR1 is SGHRS and CDR2 is YFSETQ. CDR3 size: 16 residues. CDR3 sequence (DNA): TGCGCCAGCAGCTCCGGGAGGACAGGGGGAAACTACGAGCAGTACTTC. Translated, it gives CASSSGRTGGNYEQYF.

The chain employs TRBV7-7 and TRBJ2-7; a weak D match, TRBD2 (5 bases). Germline V gives CDR1 SSHAT, CDR2 FNYEAQ (reference sequence). The CDR3 sequence is 12 residues long. V lost 3 bases and J 6 bases, leaving 9 bases between the germline ends. The DNA of the CDR3 is TGTGCCAGCAGCTTCTCGGACTCCGAGCAGTACTTC. It encodes CASSFSDSEQYF.

In its sample, this clone was seen once. The chain joins TRBV29-1 to TRBJ2-7; D is undetermined. Deletions cut 3 bases from V and 3 bases from J, with 12 bases between. The CDR3 loop spans 13 amino acids. The V gene's germline CDR1 is SQVTM and CDR2 ANQGSEA. DNA of the CDR3: TGCAGCGTTGATACGGCGGTTGGCTACGAGCAGTACTTC. Protein: CSVDTAVGYEQYF.

This chain links TRBV11-3 with TRBJ2-1; 12 bases map to TRBD1. From germline, CDR1 is SGHNT and CDR2 YENEEA. CDR3 length: 15 amino acids. V was clipped by 4 bases and J by 7 bases; unmatched bases: 5. CDR3 loop: CASSSGQGADNEQFF. CDR3 in DNA: TGTGCCAGCAGCTCGGGACAGGGGGCCGATAATGAGCAGTTCTTC.

V and J are TRBV5-1 and TRBJ1-1; possibly TRBD1 for D (6 bases). This CDR3 is built from 15 residues. Trimming took 0 bases from V and 5 from J, leaving 14 bases between them. Germline CDR1 reads SGHRS; CDR2 reads YFSETQ. The CDR3 DNA sequence: TGCGCCAGCAGCTTGGAGGTCCAGGGGTATACTGAAGCTTTCTTT. Its protein product is CASSLEVQGYTEAFF.

The V and J genes are TRBV7-3 and TRBJ2-3; TRBD1 might be the D (6 bases). There are 14 residues in the CDR3. Germline V lookup: CDR1 SGHTA, CDR2 FQGTGA. Trimming shortened V by 5 bases and J by 2 bases, and 11 bases separated the two germline ends. The CDR3: CASSGLGATDTQYF. CDR3 nucleotides: TGTGCCAGCAGCGGGTTGGGGGCCACAGATACGCAGTATTTT.

With respect to this clone: The same CDR3 arises from other DNA sequences in this sample as well. This sequence joins TRBV9 and TRBJ1-5; 10 bases match TRBD1. The CDR3 is 15 amino acids. Losses at the gene ends were 0 bases for V and 5 bases for J; bases not matched to a gene: 2. The germline V gene encodes CDR1 SGDLS and CDR2 YYNGEE. CDR3 residues: CASSVGGQGHQPQHF. In DNA form, the CDR3 reads TGTGCCAGCAGCGTAGGGGGACAGGGGCATCAGCCCCAGCATTTT.

V gene TRBV18 combines with J gene TRBJ1-1, with D unresolved. Germline V gives CDR1 KGHSH, CDR2 LQKENI. This CDR3 spans 13 amino acids. V was pared by 8 bases and J by 0 bases, with 10 bases between. CDR3 in amino acids: CASATLMNTEAFF. The CDR3 nucleotides read TGTGCCAGCGCTACGCTCATGAACACTGAAGCTTTCTTT.

The genes are TRBV9 and TRBJ2-3; 7 bases are a match to TRBD2. This CDR3 has 13 residues. Germline CDR1 and CDR2: SGDLS and YYNGEE. Trimming cost V 5 bases and J 3 bases; bases outside gene matches: 3. The CDR3 DNA is TGTGCCAGCAGAAGGGAGGGGACAGATACGCAGTATTTT. Its translation: CASRREGTDTQYF.

The sample holds a few counts of this clone. This chain connects TRBV18 to TRBJ2-6; the match to TRBD1 covers 11 bases. The germline gives CDR1 KGHSH, CDR2 LQKENI. Trimming cost V 7 bases and J 0 bases; bases outside gene matches: 8. This CDR3 spans 18 amino acids. The CDR3 reads CASYSAGQGDSGANVLTF. As DNA, the CDR3 is TGTGCCAGCTACTCTGCGGGACAGGGGGACTCTGGGGCCAACGTCCTGACTTTC.

This clone came up once. J is TRBJ2-7 and V is TRBV18, with TRBD1 matching over 8 bases. The trim removed 3 bases at V and 3 bases at J, leaving 4 bases unmatched. The CDR3 consists of 14 residues. Looked up from germline, CDR1 is KGHSH and CDR2 is LQKENI. The CDR3 sequence is CASSPGQGYYEQYF. The CDR3 DNA reads as TGTGCCAGCTCACCTGGACAGGGTTACTACGAGCAGTACTTC. Full variable domain (missing parts from reference TRBV18 and TRBJ2-7): NAGVMQNPRHLVRRRGQEARLRCSPMKGHSHVYWYRQLPEEGLKFMVYLQKENIIDESGMPKERFSAEFPKEGPSILRIQQVVRGDSAAYFCASSPGQGYYEQYFGPGTRLTVT.

The chain uses TRBV7-9 and TRBJ1-6; D remains ambiguous. Germline V CDR1 and CDR2: SEHNR, FQNEAQ (reference sequence). Trimming left V 5 bases short and J 5 bases short, with 19 bases between. The CDR3 loop spans 17 amino acids. The CDR3 spells CASSALGGIGDNSPLHF. The CDR3 nucleotides are TGTGCCAGCAGCGCCTTAGGAGGGATTGGAGATAATTCACCCCTCCACTTT. The full variable domain, with the rest looked up from reference TRBV7-9 and TRBJ1-6, is DTGVSQNPRHKITKRGQNVTFRCDPISEHNRLYWYRQTLGQGPEFLTYFQNEAQLEKSRLLSDRFSAERPKGSFSTLEIQRTEQGDSAMYLCASSALGGIGDNSPLHFGNGTRLTVT.

The CDR3 DNA reads TGTGCCAGCACCGGGACTTCAGGTCAGCCCCAGCATTTT. This translates into CASTGTSGQPQHF. The chain carries TRBV2 and TRBJ1-5; weak D call: TRBD1 (5 bases). Germline-derived CDR1 and CDR2 are SNHLY and FYNNEI. Trimming took off 7 bases at V and 6 bases at J, with 13 bases between the two ends. The CDR3 consists of 13 residues.

This chain connects TRBV7-8 to TRBJ2-1, with 7 bases aligning to TRBD2. Unmatched junction bases numbered 9, after V lost 1 base and J lost 6 bases. The CDR3 sequence is 16 residues long. From germline, CDR1 is SGHVS and CDR2 FQNEAQ. This CDR3 reads CASSLGWAGVGNEQFF. The CDR3 region has the DNA TGTGCCAGCAGCTTAGGATGGGCGGGAGTAGGCAATGAGCAGTTCTTC.

The rearrangement joins TRBV10-3 to TRBJ1-4; 7 nucleotides agree with TRBD1. The CDR3 loop spans 13 amino acids. Germline loops: CDR1 ENHRY, CDR2 SYGVKD. J gave up 4 bases and V 8 bases, and 4 bases lay outside the gene matches. The DNA of the CDR3 is TGTGCCATCGGAGGGGACAGTAATGAAAAACTGTTTTTT. This gives the protein CAIGGDSNEKLFF.

The J gene is TRBJ1-1, the V gene TRBV2; D perhaps matches TRBD1 (6 bases). The CDR3 extends over 13 amino acids. Between the trimmed V and J ends, which lost 8 bases and 0 bases, there was a span of 10 bases. Germline values: CDR1 SNHLY, CDR2 FYNNEI. The DNA for the CDR3 is TGTGCCAGCCAGGGACACTTGAACACTGAAGCTTTCTTT. This gives the protein CASQGHLNTEAFF.

The rearrangement links TRBV11-1 to TRBJ2-2; D is unclear. The CDR3 contains 14 residues. Germline V gene lookup returns CDR1 SGHAT and CDR2 FQDESV (reference sequence). V was pared by 4 bases and J by 1 base, with 7 bases between. As DNA, the CDR3 is TGTGCCAGCAGCTCACTACAGAACACCGGGGAGCTGTTTTTT. Encoded protein: CASSSLQNTGELFF. The variable domain in full, completed from reference TRBV11-1 and TRBJ2-2, reads EAEVAQSPRYKITEKSQAVAFWCDPISGHATLYWYRQILGQGPELLVQFQDESVVDDSQLPKDRFSAERLKGVDSTLKIQPAELGDSAMYLCASSSLQNTGELFFGEGSRLTVL.

This chain joins TRBV4-3 and TRBJ1-5; no definite D call. The CDR3 spans 19 residues. Germline lookup yields CDR1 LGHNA and CDR2 YSLEER. V shed 0 bases and J shed 0 bases, with 18 bases lying between them. The CDR3 loop is CASSQDLGGPNYSNQPQHF. The CDR3 DNA is TGCGCCAGCAGCCAAGATCTCGGAGGTCCAAATTATAGCAATCAGCCCCAGCATTTT.

Points on this clone: Its ends do not fully match the called genes, so a read error is possible. The CDR3 spells CASTQNLARGVRETQYF. CDR3 DNA sequence: TGCGCCAGCACCCAAAACTTAGCGCGGGGGGTACGAGAGACCCAGTACTTC. The chain has TRBV4-1 and TRBJ2-5, with 8 bases identical to TRBD2. Germline V gene sequence: CDR1 MGHRA, CDR2 YSYEKL. This CDR3 has 17 residues.

The chain joins TRBV7-2 to TRBJ2-5; D is unresolved. V lost 4 bases and J lost 8, with 11 bases in between. Germline-derived CDR1 and CDR2 are SGHTA and FQGNSA. This CDR3 is 12 amino acids long. For the CDR3, the DNA is TGTGCCAGCAGCTCCCTAGAGTCTACCCAGTACTTC. Translated, it gives CASSSLESTQYF.